This T cell receptor beta chain emerged from a study of post-analysis software for immune sequencing data. Study results and limitations: Patients showed TRBV5-6, TRBV5-1 and TRBV20-1 among roughly 5 TRBV segments more frequent than in controls. Normalized Chao1 diversity in multiple sclerosis patients fell significantly below that of controls.

About this clonotype: Its target is unknown.

Unique molecular identifiers featured in each of the TCR beta cDNA libraries. TCRdb re-derived calls from the PCR reads in MiXCR, one entry per CDR3 protein. The data contain about 160,000 distinct CDR3 sequences, around 34% of them singletons. This CDR3 is 16 amino acids long. CDR1 is MNHEY, CDR2 SVGEGT, per germline. V shed 6 bases, J shed 7 bases, and the junction held 15 bases outside the gene matches. This specimen consisted of blood, obtained after autologous hematopoietic stem cell transplantation. The source of this sequence is a girl aged 10-17 years with multiple sclerosis. The chain links TRBV6-2 or TRBV6-3 to TRBJ2-1; the match to TRBD2 covers 7 bases. CDR3 loop: CASSYVGGRFINEQFF. CDR3 sequence (DNA): TGTGCCAGCAGCTACGTGGGCGGGAGATTTATAAATGAGCAGTTCTTC.